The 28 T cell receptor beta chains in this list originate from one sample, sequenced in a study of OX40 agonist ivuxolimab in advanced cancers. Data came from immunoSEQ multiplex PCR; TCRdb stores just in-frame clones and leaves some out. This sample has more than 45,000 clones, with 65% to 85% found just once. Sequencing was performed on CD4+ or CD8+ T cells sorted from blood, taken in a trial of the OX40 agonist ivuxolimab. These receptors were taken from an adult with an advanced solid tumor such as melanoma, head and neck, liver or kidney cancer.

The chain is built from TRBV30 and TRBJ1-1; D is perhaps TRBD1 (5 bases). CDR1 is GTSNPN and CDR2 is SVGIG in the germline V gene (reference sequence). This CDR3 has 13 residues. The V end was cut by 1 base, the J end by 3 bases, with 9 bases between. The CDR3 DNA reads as TGTGCCTGGAGTGAACAGGCCTACACTGAAGCTTTCTTT. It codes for CAWSEQAYTEAFF.

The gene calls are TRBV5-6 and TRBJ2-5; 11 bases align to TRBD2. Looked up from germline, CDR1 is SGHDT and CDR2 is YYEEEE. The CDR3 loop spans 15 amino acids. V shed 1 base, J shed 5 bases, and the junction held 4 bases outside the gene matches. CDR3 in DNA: TGTGCCAGCAGCTTGTTAGCGGGAGGGGGCGAGACCCAGTACTTC. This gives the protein CASSLLAGGGETQYF. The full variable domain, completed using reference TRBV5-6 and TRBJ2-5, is DAGVTQSPTHLIKTRGQQVTLRCSPKSGHDTVSWYQQALGQGPQFIFQYYEEEERQRGNFPDRFSGHQFPNYSSELNVNALLLGDSALYLCASSLLAGGGETQYFGPGTRLLVL.

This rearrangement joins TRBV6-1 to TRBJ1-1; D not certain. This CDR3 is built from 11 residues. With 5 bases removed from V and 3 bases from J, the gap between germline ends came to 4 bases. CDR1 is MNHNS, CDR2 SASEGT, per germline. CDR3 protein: CASSPDTEAFF. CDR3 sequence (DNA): TGTGCCAGCAGTCCAGACACTGAAGCTTTCTTT.

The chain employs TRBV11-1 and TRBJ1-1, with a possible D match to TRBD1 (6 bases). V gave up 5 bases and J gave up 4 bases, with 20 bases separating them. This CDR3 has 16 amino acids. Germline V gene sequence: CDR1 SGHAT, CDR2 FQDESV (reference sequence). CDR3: CASSPTGQGRFTEAFF. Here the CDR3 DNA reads TGTGCCAGCAGCCCTACTGGCCAGGGGCGGTTCACTGAAGCTTTCTTT.

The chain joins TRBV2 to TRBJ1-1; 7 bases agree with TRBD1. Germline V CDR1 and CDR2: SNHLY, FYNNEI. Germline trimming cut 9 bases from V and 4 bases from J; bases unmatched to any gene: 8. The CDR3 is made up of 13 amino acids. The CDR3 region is CASSGGWGTEAFF. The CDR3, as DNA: TGTGCCAGTTCAGGGGGTTGGGGCACTGAAGCTTTCTTT.

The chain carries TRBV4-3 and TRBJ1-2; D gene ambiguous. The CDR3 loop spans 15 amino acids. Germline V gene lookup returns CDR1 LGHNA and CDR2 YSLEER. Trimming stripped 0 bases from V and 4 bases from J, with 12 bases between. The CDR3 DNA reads TGCGCCAGCAGCCAAGACCCCCGAGTTACCTATGGCTACACCTTC. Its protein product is CASSQDPRVTYGYTF.

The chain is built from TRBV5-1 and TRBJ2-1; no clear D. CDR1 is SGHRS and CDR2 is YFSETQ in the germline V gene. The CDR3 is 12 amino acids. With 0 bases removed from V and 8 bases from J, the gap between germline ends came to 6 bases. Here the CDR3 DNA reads TGCGCCAGCAGCTTGGACTTAGATGAGCAGTTCTTC. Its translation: CASSLDLDEQFF.

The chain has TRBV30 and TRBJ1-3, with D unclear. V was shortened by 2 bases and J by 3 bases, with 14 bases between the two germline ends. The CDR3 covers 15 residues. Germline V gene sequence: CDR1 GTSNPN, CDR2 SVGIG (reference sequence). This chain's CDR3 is CAWSWADMYGNTIYF. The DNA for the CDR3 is TGTGCCTGGAGTTGGGCCGACATGTATGGAAACACCATATATTTT.

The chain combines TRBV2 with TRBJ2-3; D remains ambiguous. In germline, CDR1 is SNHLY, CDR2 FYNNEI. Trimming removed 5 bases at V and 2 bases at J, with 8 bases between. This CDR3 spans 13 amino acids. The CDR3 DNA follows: TGTGCCAGCAGTCCGCCTTTCACAGATACGCAGTATTTT. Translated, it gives CASSPPFTDTQYF.

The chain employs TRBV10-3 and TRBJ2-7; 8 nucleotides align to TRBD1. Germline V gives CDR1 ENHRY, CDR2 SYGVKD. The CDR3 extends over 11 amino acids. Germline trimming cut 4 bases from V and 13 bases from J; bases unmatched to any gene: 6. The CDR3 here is CAISGTGMAYF. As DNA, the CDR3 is TGTGCCATCAGTGGGACAGGGATGGCATACTTC.

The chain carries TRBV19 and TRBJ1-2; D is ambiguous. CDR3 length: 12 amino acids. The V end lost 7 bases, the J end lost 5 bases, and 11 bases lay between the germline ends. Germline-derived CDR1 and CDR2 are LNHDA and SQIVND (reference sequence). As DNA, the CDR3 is TGTGCCAGTACCGACCCGGGGTATGGCTACACCTTC. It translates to CASTDPGYGYTF. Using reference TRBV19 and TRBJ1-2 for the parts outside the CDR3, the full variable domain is DGGITQSPKYLFRKEGQNVTLSCEQNLNHDAMYWYRQDPGQGLRLIYYSQIVNDFQKGDIAEGYSVSREKKESFPLTVTSAQKNPTAFYLCASTDPGYGYTFGSGTRLTVV.

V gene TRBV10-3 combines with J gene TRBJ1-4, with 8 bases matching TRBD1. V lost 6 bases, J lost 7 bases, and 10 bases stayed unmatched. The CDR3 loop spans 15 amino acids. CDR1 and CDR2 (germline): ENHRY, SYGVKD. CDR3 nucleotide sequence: TGTGCCATCAGGGACGACAGGGGAGGGGGTGAAAAACTGTTTTTT. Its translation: CAIRDDRGGGEKLFF.

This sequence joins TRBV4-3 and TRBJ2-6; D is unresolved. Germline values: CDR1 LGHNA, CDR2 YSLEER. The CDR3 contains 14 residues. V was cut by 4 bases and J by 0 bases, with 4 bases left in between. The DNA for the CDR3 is TGCGCCAGCAGCCCCACCTCTGGGGCCAACGTCCTGACTTTC. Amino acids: CASSPTSGANVLTF.

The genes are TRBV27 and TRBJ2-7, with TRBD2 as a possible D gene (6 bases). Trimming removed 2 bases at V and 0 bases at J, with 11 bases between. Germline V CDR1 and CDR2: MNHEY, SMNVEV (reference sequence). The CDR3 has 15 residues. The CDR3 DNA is TGTGCCAGCAGTTTACTAGCGCGAAGCTCCTACGAGCAGTACTTC. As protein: CASSLLARSSYEQYF.

DNA of the CDR3: TGTGCCAGCAGTTACGAGGTACCCTACGAGCAGTACTTC. The encoded protein is CASSYEVPYEQYF. The gene calls are TRBV6-6 and TRBJ2-7; D gene ambiguous. V lost 2 bases and J 2 bases, leaving 7 bases between the germline ends. The CDR3 runs to 13 residues. CDR1 is MNHNY, CDR2 SVGAGI, per germline (reference sequence).

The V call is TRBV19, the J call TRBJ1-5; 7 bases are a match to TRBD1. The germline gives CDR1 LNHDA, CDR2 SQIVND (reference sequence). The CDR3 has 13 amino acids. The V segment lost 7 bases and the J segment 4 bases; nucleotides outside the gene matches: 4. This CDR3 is CASMGQSNQPQHF. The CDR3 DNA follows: TGTGCCAGTATGGGACAGAGTAATCAGCCCCAGCATTTT.

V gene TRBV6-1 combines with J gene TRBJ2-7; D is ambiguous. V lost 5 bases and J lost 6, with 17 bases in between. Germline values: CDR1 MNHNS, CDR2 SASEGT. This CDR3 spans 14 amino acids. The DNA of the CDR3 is TGTGCCAGCAGTTTCCGACTGGGTCTTGTCGAGCAGTACTTC. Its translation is CASSFRLGLVEQYF.

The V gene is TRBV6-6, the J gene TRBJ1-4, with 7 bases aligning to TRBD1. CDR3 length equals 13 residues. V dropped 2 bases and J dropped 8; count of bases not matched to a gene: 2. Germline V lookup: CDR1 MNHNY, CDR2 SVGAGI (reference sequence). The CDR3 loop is CASSYRTGEKLFF. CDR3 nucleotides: TGTGCCAGCAGTTACCGGACAGGCGAAAAACTGTTTTTT.

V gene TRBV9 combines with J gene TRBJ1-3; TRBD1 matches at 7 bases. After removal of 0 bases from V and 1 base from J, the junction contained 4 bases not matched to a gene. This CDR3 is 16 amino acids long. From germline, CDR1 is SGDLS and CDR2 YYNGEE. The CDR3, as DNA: TGTGCCAGCAGCGTAGAGGACAGGCGTTCTGGAAACACCATATATTTT. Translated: CASSVEDRRSGNTIYF.

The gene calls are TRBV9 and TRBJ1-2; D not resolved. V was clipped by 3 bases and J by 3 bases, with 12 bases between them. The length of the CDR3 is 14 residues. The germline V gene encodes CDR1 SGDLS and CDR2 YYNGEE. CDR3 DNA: TGTGCCAGCAGCGAAGACATAAACTACTATGGCTACACCTTC. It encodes CASSEDINYYGYTF.

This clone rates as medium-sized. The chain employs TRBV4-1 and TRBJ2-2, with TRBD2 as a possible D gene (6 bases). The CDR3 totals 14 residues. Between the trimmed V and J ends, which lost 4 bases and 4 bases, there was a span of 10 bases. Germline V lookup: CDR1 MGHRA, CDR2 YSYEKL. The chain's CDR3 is CASSPRDFTGELFF. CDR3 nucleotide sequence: TGCGCCAGCAGCCCCCGGGACTTCACCGGGGAGCTGTTTTTT.

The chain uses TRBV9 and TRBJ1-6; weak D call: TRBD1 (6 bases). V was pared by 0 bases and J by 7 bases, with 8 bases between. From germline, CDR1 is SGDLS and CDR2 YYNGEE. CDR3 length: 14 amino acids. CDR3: CASSVGQGNSPLHF. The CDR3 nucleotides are TGTGCCAGCAGCGTAGGGCAGGGGAATTCACCCCTCCACTTT.

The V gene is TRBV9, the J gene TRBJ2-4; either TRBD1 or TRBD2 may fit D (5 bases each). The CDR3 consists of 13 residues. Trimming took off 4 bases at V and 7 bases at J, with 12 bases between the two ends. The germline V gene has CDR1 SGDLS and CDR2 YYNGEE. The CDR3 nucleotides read TGTGCCAGCAGCCCCGGGACGATCAACATTCAGTACTTC. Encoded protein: CASSPGTINIQYF.

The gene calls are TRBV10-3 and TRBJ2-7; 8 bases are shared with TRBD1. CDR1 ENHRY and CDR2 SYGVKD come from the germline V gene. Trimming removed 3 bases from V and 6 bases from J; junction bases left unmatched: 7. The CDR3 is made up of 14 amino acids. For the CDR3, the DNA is TGTGCCATCAGTGACCGGACAGGGAGCAGCGAGCAGTACTTC. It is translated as CAISDRTGSSEQYF.

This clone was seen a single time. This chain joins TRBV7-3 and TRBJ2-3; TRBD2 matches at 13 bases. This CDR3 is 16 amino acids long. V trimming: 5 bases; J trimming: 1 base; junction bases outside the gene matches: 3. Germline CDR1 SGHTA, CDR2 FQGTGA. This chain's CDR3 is CASSVGTSGGTDTQYF. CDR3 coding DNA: TGTGCCAGCAGCGTCGGGACTAGCGGGGGCACAGATACGCAGTATTTT.

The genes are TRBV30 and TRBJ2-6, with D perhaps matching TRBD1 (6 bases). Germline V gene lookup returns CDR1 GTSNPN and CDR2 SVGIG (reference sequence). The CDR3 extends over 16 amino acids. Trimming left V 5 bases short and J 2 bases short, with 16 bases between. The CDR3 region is CAWVTGFGAGANVLTF. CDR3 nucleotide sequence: TGTGCCTGGGTAACAGGGTTCGGCGCTGGGGCCAACGTCCTGACTTTC.

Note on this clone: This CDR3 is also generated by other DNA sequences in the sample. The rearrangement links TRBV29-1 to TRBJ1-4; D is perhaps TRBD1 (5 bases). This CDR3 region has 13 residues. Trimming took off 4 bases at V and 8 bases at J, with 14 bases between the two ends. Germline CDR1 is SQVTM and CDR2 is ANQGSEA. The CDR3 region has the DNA TGCAGCGTTGGTCAGGGCAAGGGGGAAAAACTGTTTTTT. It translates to CSVGQGKGEKLFF.

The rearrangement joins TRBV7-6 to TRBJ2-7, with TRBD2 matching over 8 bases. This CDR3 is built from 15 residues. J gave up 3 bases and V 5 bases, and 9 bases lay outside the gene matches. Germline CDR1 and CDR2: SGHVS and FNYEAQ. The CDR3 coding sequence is TGTGCCAGCAGCCCCAAGACTAGCGACCGCTACGAGCAGTACTTC. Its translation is CASSPKTSDRYEQYF.